The 5 T cell receptor beta chains below come from one sample, sequenced in a study of cytomegalovirus exposure and HLA in healthy donors. PCR amplification relied on 60 Vbeta primers (plus 13 Jbeta primers). Assay used: immunoSEQ multiplex PCR; TCRdb lists only in-frame clones, some missing. Found here are 100,000 to 150,000 clones, around 77% of them singletons; the top ten hold about 1%. Sequencing input: PBMCs. These receptors were collected from an older woman in good health and CMV-seronegative.

The gene calls are TRBV5-4 and TRBJ1-3; 11 nucleotides match TRBD1. V was clipped by 4 bases and J by 0 bases; unmatched bases: 9. The germline gives CDR1 SGHNT, CDR2 YYREEE (reference sequence). CDR3 size: 18 residues. CDR3 region: CASSPRGTGGSSGNTIYF. In nucleotides, the CDR3 is TGTGCCAGCAGCCCTCGAGGGACAGGGGGTAGCTCTGGAAACACCATATATTTT.

Only one count was recorded for this clone. The chain joins TRBV23-1 to TRBJ1-2; D is possibly TRBD1 (6 bases). TRBV23-1 is an ORF, and what it does is uncertain. This CDR3 has 13 amino acids. Trimming took off 6 bases at V and 2 bases at J, with 10 bases between the two ends. The CDR3 DNA reads as TGCGCCAGCAGCCCAGGGGTGAACTATGGCTACACCTTC. This encodes CASSPGVNYGYTF.

V is TRBV27 and J is TRBJ2-7, with 8 bases identical to TRBD1. The V gene end was trimmed by 5 bases and the J gene end by 4 bases; junction bases not matched to a gene: 4. The CDR3 is made up of 13 amino acids. Germline-derived CDR1 and CDR2 are MNHEY and SMNVEV (reference sequence). DNA of the CDR3: TGTGCCAGCAGTCGGGACAGGACATACGAGCAGTACTTC. It specifies CASSRDRTYEQYF.

The chain employs TRBV2 and TRBJ2-1; 8 bases line up with TRBD2. Trimming took 5 bases from V and 6 from J; bases not matched to a gene: 21. Germline V CDR1 and CDR2: SNHLY, FYNNEI. The CDR3 is 19 amino acids. The CDR3 here is CASSLRQAGMIAGLNEQFF. The CDR3 bases are TGTGCCAGCAGTCTACGACAGGCGGGGATGATAGCGGGGCTCAATGAGCAGTTCTTC.

V is TRBV7-2 and J is TRBJ1-3, with D unresolved. V dropped 1 base and J dropped 0 bases, with 10 bases sitting between them. Germline V gene lookup returns CDR1 SGHTA and CDR2 FQGNSA. This CDR3 is 16 amino acids long. DNA for the CDR3: TGTGCCAGCAGCTTAGATCGGGGTCGCTCTGGAAACACCATATATTTT. It translates to CASSLDRGRSGNTIYF.